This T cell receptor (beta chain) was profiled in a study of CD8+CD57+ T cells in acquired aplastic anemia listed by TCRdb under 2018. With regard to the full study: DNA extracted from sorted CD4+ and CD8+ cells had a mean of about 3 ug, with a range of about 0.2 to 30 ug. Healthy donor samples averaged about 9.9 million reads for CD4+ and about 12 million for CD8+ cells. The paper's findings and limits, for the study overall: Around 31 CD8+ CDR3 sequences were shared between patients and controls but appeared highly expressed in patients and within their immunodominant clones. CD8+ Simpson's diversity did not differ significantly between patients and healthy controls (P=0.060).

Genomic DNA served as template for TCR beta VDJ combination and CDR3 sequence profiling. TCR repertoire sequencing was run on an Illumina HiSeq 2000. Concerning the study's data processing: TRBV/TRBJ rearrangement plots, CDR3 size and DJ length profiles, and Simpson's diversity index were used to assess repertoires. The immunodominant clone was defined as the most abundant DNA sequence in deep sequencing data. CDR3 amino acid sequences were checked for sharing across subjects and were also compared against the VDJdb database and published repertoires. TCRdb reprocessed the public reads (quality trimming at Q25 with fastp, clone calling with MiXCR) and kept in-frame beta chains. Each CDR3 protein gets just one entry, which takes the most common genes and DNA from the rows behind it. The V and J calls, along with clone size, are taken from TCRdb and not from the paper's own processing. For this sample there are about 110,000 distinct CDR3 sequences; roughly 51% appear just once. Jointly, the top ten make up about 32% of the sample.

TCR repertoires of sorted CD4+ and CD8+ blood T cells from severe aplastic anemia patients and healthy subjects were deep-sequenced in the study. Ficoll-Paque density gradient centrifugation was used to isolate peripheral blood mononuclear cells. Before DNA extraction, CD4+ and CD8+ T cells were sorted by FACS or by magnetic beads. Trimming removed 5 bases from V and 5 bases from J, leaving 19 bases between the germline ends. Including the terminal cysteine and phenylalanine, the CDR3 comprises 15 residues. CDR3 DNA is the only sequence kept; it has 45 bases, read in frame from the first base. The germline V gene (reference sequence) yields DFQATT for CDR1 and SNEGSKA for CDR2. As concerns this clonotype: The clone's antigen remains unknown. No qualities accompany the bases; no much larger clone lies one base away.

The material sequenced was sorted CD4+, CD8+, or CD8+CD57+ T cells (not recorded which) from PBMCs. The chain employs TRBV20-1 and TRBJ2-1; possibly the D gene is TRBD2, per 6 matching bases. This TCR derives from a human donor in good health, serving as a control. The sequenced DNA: TGCAGTGCTGGGGATTCGGGAGTCTGGAACAATGAGCAGTTCTTC. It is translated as CSAGDSGVWNNEQFF.